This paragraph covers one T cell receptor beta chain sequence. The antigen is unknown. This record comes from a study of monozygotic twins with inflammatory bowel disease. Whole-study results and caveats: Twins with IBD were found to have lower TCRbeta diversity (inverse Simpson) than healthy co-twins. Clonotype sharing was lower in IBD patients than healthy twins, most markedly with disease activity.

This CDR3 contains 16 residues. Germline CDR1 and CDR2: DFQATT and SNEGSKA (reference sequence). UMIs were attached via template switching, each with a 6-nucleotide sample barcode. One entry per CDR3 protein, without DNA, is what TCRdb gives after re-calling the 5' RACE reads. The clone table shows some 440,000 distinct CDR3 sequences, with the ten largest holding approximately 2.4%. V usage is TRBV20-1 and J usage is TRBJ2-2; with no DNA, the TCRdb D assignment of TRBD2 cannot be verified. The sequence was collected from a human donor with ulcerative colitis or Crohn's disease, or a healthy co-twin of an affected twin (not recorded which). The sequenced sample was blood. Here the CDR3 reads CSARTSGRGNTGELFF.